Listed below are T cell receptor beta chains from one sample, sequenced in a study of T cell repertoires in aging, cancer and after chemotherapy. Each CDR3 protein is one row after TCRdb ran MiXCR on the multiplex PCR reads. The sample consists of roughly 18,000 distinct CDR3 sequences, less than 45% of them appearing once. The sample was blood. These receptors all stem from a human donor with a solid tumor. CDR3s include the opening cysteine and the closing phenylalanine or tryptophan. The order of the fields is J gene, D gene, clone size, V gene, CDR3 protein, CDR3 DNA. A D gene is named only where the DNA matches it firmly. Clone size is shown for a subset of rows, as once, few, many or a class of expanded clone.

J: TRBJ2-3
D: -
size: -
V: TRBV6-5
CDR3: CASSYADSTDTQYF
DNA: TGTGCCAGCAGTTACGCGGACAGCACAGATACGCAGTATTTT

J: TRBJ2-7
D: -
size: few
V: TRBV6-5
CDR3: CAITRVYEQYF
DNA: TGTGCCATCACCAGGGTCTACGAGCAGTACTTC

J: TRBJ2-2
D: -
size: few
V: TRBV15
CDR3: CATSDPRGTTGELFF
DNA: TGTGCCACCTCCGACCCTAGGGGGACCACCGGGGAGCTGTTTTTT

J: TRBJ1-5
D: -
size: -
V: TRBV6-2/TRBV6-3
CDR3: CASSYLADSNQPQHF
DNA: TGTGCCAGCAGTTACCTAGCGGATAGCAATCAGCCCCAGCATTTT

J: TRBJ2-3
D: TRBD1
size: -
V: TRBV6-2/TRBV6-3
CDR3: CASSGPGTVIEDTQYF
DNA: TGTGCCAGCAGTGGTCCCGGGACAGTGATTGAAGATACGCAGTATTTT

J: TRBJ2-1
D: TRBD2
size: -
V: TRBV6-6
CDR3: CAGRAGGTSGGQFF
DNA: TGTGCCGGACGGGCAGGAGGGACTAGCGGGGGGCAGTTCTTC

J: TRBJ2-1
D: TRBD2
size: -
V: TRBV15
CDR3: CATSRRTSGTYNEQFF
DNA: TGTGCCACCAGCAGACGGACTAGCGGCACCTACAATGAGCAGTTCTTC

J: TRBJ2-3
D: TRBD2
size: -
V: TRBV24-1
CDR3: CATSDRLAGGRADTQYF
DNA: TGTGCCACCAGTGATCGACTAGCGGGAGGGCGCGCAGATACGCAGTATTTT

J: TRBJ2-5
D: -
size: -
V: TRBV12-3/TRBV12-4
CDR3: CASSGSGETQYF
DNA: TGTGCCAGCAGTGGGTCCGGGGAGACCCAGTACTTC

J: TRBJ2-2
D: TRBD1
size: -
V: TRBV4-2
CDR3: CASSQEAGTGVYTGELFF
DNA: TGTGCCAGCAGCCAGGAAGCCGGGACAGGGGTTTACACCGGGGAGCTGTTTTTT

J: TRBJ1-6
D: TRBD1
size: -
V: TRBV19
CDR3: CASSVQGHNSPLHF
DNA: TGTGCCAGTAGTGTACAGGGGCATAATTCACCCCTCCACTTT

J: TRBJ2-2
D: -
size: -
V: TRBV5-1
CDR3: CASSLVGQPTGELFF
DNA: TGCGCCAGCAGCTTGGTAGGACAGCCGACCGGGGAGCTGTTTTTT

J: TRBJ2-1
D: -
size: -
V: TRBV5-1
CDR3: CASSTIGTVDEQFF
DNA: TGCGCCAGCAGCACCATCGGGACTGTCGATGAGCAGTTCTTC

J: TRBJ2-7
D: TRBD1
size: -
V: TRBV18
CDR3: CASSPATGTGSEQYF
DNA: TGTGCCAGCTCACCTGCTACCGGGACAGGCTCCGAGCAGTACTTC

J: TRBJ2-7
D: TRBD2
size: -
V: TRBV11-2
CDR3: CASSTSGYEQYF
DNA: TGTGCCAGCAGTACTAGCGGGTACGAGCAGTACTTC

J: TRBJ2-2
D: -
size: -
V: TRBV7-2
CDR3: CASSPTGTGELFF
DNA: TGTGCCAGCAGCCCGACGGGGACCGGGGAGCTGTTTTTT

J: TRBJ1-5
D: -
size: -
V: TRBV19
CDR3: CASSIYGGNQPQHF
DNA: TGTGCCAGTAGTATCTATGGGGGAAATCAGCCCCAGCATTTT

J: TRBJ2-1
D: -
size: -
V: TRBV6-1
CDR3: CASSEHGIYNEQFF
DNA: TGTGCCAGCAGTGAACACGGGATATACAATGAGCAGTTCTTC

J: TRBJ2-7
D: -
size: -
V: TRBV19
CDR3: CASSVGTAVGYEQYF
DNA: TGTGCCAGTAGTGTAGGGACCGCGGTGGGCTACGAGCAGTACTTC

J: TRBJ1-2
D: -
size: few
V: TRBV27
CDR3: CASSPQVRYGYTF
DNA: TGTGCCAGCAGTCCCCAGGTTCGGTATGGCTACACCTTC

J: TRBJ1-2
D: -
size: -
V: TRBV29-1
CDR3: CSVVPRMSYGYTF
DNA: TGCAGCGTTGTACCCCGGATGAGCTATGGCTACACCTTC

J: TRBJ2-6
D: -
size: medium-sized
V: TRBV6-2/TRBV6-3
CDR3: CASSYKLSGANVLTF
DNA: TGTGCCAGCAGTTACAAGCTCTCTGGGGCCAACGTCCTGACTTTC

J: TRBJ1-6
D: -
size: -
V: TRBV6-6
CDR3: CASGPPSPLHF
DNA: TGTGCCAGCGGGCCCCCTTCACCCCTCCACTTT

J: TRBJ1-6
D: -
size: -
V: TRBV10-3
CDR3: CAIRRGGRKSPRHF
DNA: TGTGCCATCAGGAGGGGGGGGAGGAAGTCACCCCGCCACTTT

J: TRBJ2-2
D: -
size: -
V: TRBV27
CDR3: CASSVSKLSGGLFF
DNA: TGTGCCAGCTCAGTCAGCAAATTGTCCGGGGGGCTGTTTTTT

J: TRBJ2-7
D: -
size: few
V: TRBV6-1
CDR3: CASSGTRGGGEQYF
DNA: TGTGCCAGCAGTGGTACCAGGGGAGGGGGGGAGCAGTACTTC

J: TRBJ2-7
D: -
size: few
V: TRBV19
CDR3: CASSIRGDEQYF
DNA: TGTGCCAGTAGTATTAGAGGTGACGAGCAGTACTTC

J: TRBJ2-6
D: -
size: -
V: TRBV6-5
CDR3: CASSYTFQVYSGANVLTF
DNA: TGTGCCAGCAGTTACACTTTCCAGGTCTACTCTGGGGCCAACGTCCTGACTTTC

J: TRBJ1-3
D: -
size: -
V: TRBV7-9
CDR3: CASSSLGGSNTIYF
DNA: TGTGCCAGCAGCTCCCTGGGAGGCTCAAACACCATATATTTT

J: TRBJ1-2
D: TRBD1
size: few
V: TRBV6-5
CDR3: CASSSQGAGYGYTF
DNA: TGTGCCAGCAGTTCCCAGGGGGCCGGCTATGGCTACACCTTC

J: TRBJ1-2
D: -
size: few
V: TRBV7-6
CDR3: CASSLASGDITF
DNA: TGTGCCAGCAGCTTAGCGTCGGGGGATATCACCTTC

J: TRBJ1-2
D: TRBD1
size: medium-sized
V: TRBV29-1
CDR3: CSVTGDYGYTF
DNA: TGCAGCGTCACAGGGGACTATGGCTACACCTTC

J: TRBJ2-5
D: -
size: -
V: TRBV5-6
CDR3: CASSPETGIQVTQYF
DNA: TGTGCCAGCAGCCCCGAAACGGGGATCCAAGTGACCCAGTACTTC

J: TRBJ2-7
D: TRBD1
size: -
V: TRBV10-3
CDR3: CAISPGQGVNEQYF
DNA: TGTGCCATCAGTCCGGGACAGGGGGTTAACGAGCAGTACTTC

J: TRBJ1-2
D: -
size: -
V: TRBV27
CDR3: CASSLGGGGYTF
DNA: TGTGCCAGCAGTTTAGGGGGGGGAGGCTACACCTTC

J: TRBJ1-4
D: -
size: -
V: TRBV28
CDR3: CASSPPGPGKLFF
DNA: TGTGCCAGCAGTCCCCCTGGGCCGGGAAAACTGTTTTTT

J: TRBJ2-1
D: -
size: few
V: TRBV5-1
CDR3: CASSLEGIEFF
DNA: TGCGCCAGCAGCTTGGAAGGGATAGAGTTCTTC

J: TRBJ1-2
D: -
size: few
V: TRBV13
CDR3: CASSIRQLTYGYTF
DNA: TGTGCCAGCAGCATCCGACAGCTGACCTATGGCTACACCTTC

J: TRBJ2-5
D: TRBD1
size: -
V: TRBV7-9
CDR3: CASSLVGTGVYQETQYF
DNA: TGTGCCAGCAGCTTAGTGGGGACAGGAGTGTACCAAGAGACCCAGTACTTC

J: TRBJ2-7
D: TRBD2
size: -
V: TRBV20-1
CDR3: CSAKDGTRDYEQYF
DNA: TGCAGTGCCAAAGACGGGACTAGGGATTACGAGCAGTACTTC

J: TRBJ2-5
D: TRBD2
size: -
V: TRBV5-6
CDR3: CASSLGASGGEETQYF
DNA: TGCGCCAGCAGCTTGGGTGCTAGCGGGGGGGAAGAGACCCAGTACTTC

J: TRBJ2-2
D: -
size: few
V: TRBV5-1
CDR3: CASSEQGNTGELFF
DNA: TGCGCCAGCAGCGAGCAGGGGAACACCGGGGAGCTGTTTTTT

J: TRBJ2-3
D: TRBD1
size: -
V: TRBV29-1
CDR3: CSVRDSGTDTQYF
DNA: TGCAGCGTTCGGGACAGCGGCACAGATACGCAGTATTTT

J: TRBJ1-2
D: -
size: medium-sized
V: TRBV29-1
CDR3: CSVGGGYGYTF
DNA: TGCAGCGTTGGCGGGGGCTATGGCTACACCTTC

J: TRBJ1-2
D: -
size: -
V: TRBV29-1
CDR3: CSASTVYGYTF
DNA: TGCAGCGCCTCGACAGTCTATGGCTACACCTTC

J: TRBJ2-1
D: TRBD2
size: -
V: TRBV30
CDR3: CAWSVGGAGNEQFF
DNA: TGTGCCTGGAGTGTCGGGGGGGCGGGTAATGAGCAGTTCTTC

J: TRBJ2-5
D: TRBD1
size: -
V: TRBV10-3
CDR3: CAISPGTGGETQYF
DNA: TGTGCCATCAGTCCGGGGACAGGGGGGGAGACCCAGTACTTC

J: TRBJ2-3
D: -
size: medium-sized
V: TRBV5-4
CDR3: CASSLGQGADTQYF
DNA: TGTGCCAGCAGCTTAGGACAAGGGGCAGATACGCAGTATTTT

J: TRBJ2-3
D: TRBD2
size: medium-sized
V: TRBV6-2/TRBV6-3
CDR3: CASREGPREADTQYF
DNA: TGTGCCAGCAGGGAAGGCCCTCGGGAGGCAGATACGCAGTATTTT

J: TRBJ2-1
D: -
size: -
V: TRBV5-4
CDR3: CASSFDIGRRAYNEQFF
DNA: TGTGCCAGCAGCTTCGACATAGGTCGAAGGGCCTACAATGAGCAGTTCTTC

J: TRBJ2-6
D: TRBD1
size: -
V: TRBV4-3
CDR3: CASSQAGQGTSGANVLTF
DNA: TGCGCCAGCAGCCAAGCGGGACAGGGGACTTCTGGGGCCAACGTCCTGACTTTC

J: TRBJ1-5
D: -
size: -
V: TRBV27
CDR3: CASSRDRGANQPQHF
DNA: TGTGCCAGCAGTCGCGACCGGGGGGCCAATCAGCCCCAGCATTTT